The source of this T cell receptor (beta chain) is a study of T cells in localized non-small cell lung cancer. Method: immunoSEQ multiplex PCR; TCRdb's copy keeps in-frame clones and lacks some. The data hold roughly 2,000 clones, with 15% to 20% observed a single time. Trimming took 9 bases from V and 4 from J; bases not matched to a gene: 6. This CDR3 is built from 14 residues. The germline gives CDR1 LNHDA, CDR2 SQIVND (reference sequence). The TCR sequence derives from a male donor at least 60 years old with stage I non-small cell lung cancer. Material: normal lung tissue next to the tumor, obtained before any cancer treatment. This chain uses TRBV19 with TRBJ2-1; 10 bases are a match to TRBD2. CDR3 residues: CASQSGGAYNEQFF. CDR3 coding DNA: TGTGCCAGCCAAAGCGGGGGGGCTTACAATGAGCAGTTCTTC.